These 5 T cell receptor beta chains originate from one sample sequenced in a study of cytomegalovirus exposure and HLA in healthy donors. The primer mix had 60 Vbeta and 13 Jbeta primers. The protocol was immunoSEQ multiplex PCR, while the TCRdb copy is restricted to in-frame clones and leaves out a portion. The data hold under 250,000 clones, with 70% to 90% observed a single time. Sequencing was done on a sample of PBMCs. The receptors were gathered from a woman aged 55-69 years in good health and CMV-seropositive.

Comments on this clone: Relative to the germline gene, one junction end is altered; a read error may explain this. V usage is TRBV7-9 and J usage is TRBJ1-2; 7 bases are shared with TRBD1. The CDR3 consists of 13 residues. CDR1 is SEHNR, CDR2 FQNEAQ, per germline (reference sequence). CDR3 sequence (DNA): TGTTCCAGCAGTTACAGGGGAGACTATGGCTACACCTTC. It specifies CSSSYRGDYGYTF.

The genes are TRBV4-1 and TRBJ1-5; 11 nucleotides agree with TRBD1. CDR3 length: 14 residues. Per the germline V gene, CDR1 is MGHRA and CDR2 is YSYEKL. V lost 3 bases, J lost 7 bases, and 2 bases stayed unmatched. The CDR3 loop is CASSQGTGGQPQHF. The CDR3 coding sequence is TGCGCCAGCAGCCAGGGGACAGGGGGACAGCCCCAGCATTTT.

The chain's CDR3 is CASSVGQAANTGELFF. The CDR3 DNA follows: TGTGCCAGCAGCGTAGGACAAGCCGCGAACACCGGGGAGCTGTTTTTT. The chain recombines TRBV9 with TRBJ2-2, with D unclear. Germline loops: CDR1 SGDLS, CDR2 YYNGEE. The length of the CDR3 is 16 residues. V dropped 0 bases and J dropped 0 bases, with 9 bases sitting between them.

This chain joins TRBV19 and TRBJ2-7; D is undetermined. Trimming stripped 3 bases from V and 2 bases from J, with 8 bases between. The CDR3 loop spans 13 amino acids. CDR1 is LNHDA, CDR2 SQIVND, per germline (reference sequence). The CDR3 protein is CASSIQKTYEQYF. The CDR3 nucleotides are TGTGCCAGTAGTATCCAGAAAACCTACGAGCAGTACTTC. The whole variable domain, filled in from reference TRBV19 and TRBJ2-7, reads DGGITQSPKYLFRKEGQNVTLSCEQNLNHDAMYWYRQDPGQGLRLIYYSQIVNDFQKGDIAEGYSVSREKKESFPLTVTSAQKNPTAFYLCASSIQKTYEQYFGPGTRLTVT.

The count of this clone is one. The rearrangement uses TRBV5-1 and TRBJ1-5, with a weak D call TRBD1 (6 bases). Trimming pared 1 base from V and 4 bases from J, leaving 12 bases between. The CDR3 spans 15 residues. CDR1 SGHRS and CDR2 YFSETQ come from the germline V gene. CDR3: CASSLQVQGNQPQHF. The DNA for the CDR3 is TGCGCCAGCAGCTTGCAGGTCCAGGGGAATCAGCCCCAGCATTTT.